A selection of T cell receptor beta chains follows, all from one sample in a study of T cell responses to AZD1222 COVID-19 vaccine. TCRdb's table, derived via immunoSEQ multiplex PCR, lists solely in-frame clones and lacks some. The sample holds 55,000 to 80,000 clones, approximately 90% seen once. The sequences come from peripheral blood, collected 28 days after the second AZD1222 dose. The receptors were gathered from an adult who received the AZD1222 COVID-19 vaccine. The CDR3 runs from the conserved cysteine through the conserved F or W. The D gene is left open where the match is weak. Some rows have no size entry. The others give once, few or many, or a class for an expanded clone.

TRBJ2-7	TRBV11-3	TRBD1	-	TGTGCCAGCAGCAGCGGGACAGGGGTACACGAGCAGTACTTC	CASSSGTGVHEQYF
TRBJ1-1	TRBV30	-	-	TGTGCCTGGAGTGCCACAGGGATACCTGAAGCTTTCTTT	CAWSATGIPEAFF
TRBJ2-2	TRBV7-2	-	-	TGTGCCAGCAGCTTAAGGGTTGGACCACAAGGCACCGGGGAGCTGTTTTTT	CASSLRVGPQGTGELFF
TRBJ1-3	TRBV6-1	-	-	TGTGCCAGCAGTGATTTGACAGGCCAGCAAGGAAACACCATATATTTT	CASSDLTGQQGNTIYF
TRBJ1-2	TRBV7-2	-	-	TGTGCCAGCAGCTTTTACAGGGAATCTGGCTACACCTTC	CASSFYRESGYTF
TRBJ2-3	TRBV18	TRBD1	-	TGTGCCAGCTCACCCGCAGACAGGGCCGGCACAGATACGCAGTATTTT	CASSPADRAGTDTQYF
TRBJ1-3	TRBV29-1	-	-	TGCAGCGTTGTCCAGGTAGCTGGAAACACCATATATTTT	CSVVQVAGNTIYF
TRBJ1-4	TRBV6-5	-	-	TGTGCCAGCAGGGGTTACGAGGGAAGCCCCGAAAAACTGTTTTTT	CASRGYEGSPEKLFF
TRBJ1-2	TRBV4-1	TRBD1	few	TGCGCCAGCAGGACCGGGACAGGGGGTGAGGATGGCTACACCTTC	CASRTGTGGEDGYTF
TRBJ2-1	TRBV10-3	TRBD2	-	TGTGCCATCAGTGCCTCGGGAGGCTCCGGCTTCAATGAGCAGTTCTTC	CAISASGGSGFNEQFF
TRBJ1-2	TRBV27	-	few	TGTGCCAGCAGTTTCAGGGGAAACTATGGCTACACCTTC	CASSFRGNYGYTF
TRBJ2-7	TRBV7-2	TRBD2	-	TGTGCCAGCAGCTTAAGCGGGATTGCCTACGAGCAGTACTTC	CASSLSGIAYEQYF
TRBJ2-3	TRBV6-5	-	-	TGTGCCAGCGGCTTTGTAGATACGCAGTATTTT	CASGFVDTQYF
TRBJ2-1	TRBV2	-	-	TGTGCCAGCAGAGCAGGGTCTGTAAGCGAAGGCTCCTACAATGAGCAGTTCTTC	CASRAGSVSEGSYNEQFF
TRBJ1-4	TRBV11-3	-	once	TGTGCCAGCAGCAAACAACAAGGGACTCCTAATGAAAAACTGTTTTTT	CASSKQQGTPNEKLFF
TRBJ2-1	TRBV24-1	TRBD2	-	TGTGCCACCAGTGGGCGGGAGGGCCACAATGAGCAGTTCTTC	CATSGREGHNEQFF
TRBJ2-3	TRBV6-5	-	-	TGTGCCAGCAGCGACAGGGAGGGTTGGTCAGATACGCAGTATTTT	CASSDREGWSDTQYF
TRBJ2-3	TRBV25-1	-	-	TGTGCCGCCTCCTGGGGGGATACGCAGTATTTT	CAASWGDTQYF
TRBJ2-1	TRBV10-1	-	-	TGCGCCAGCAGTGAGTCTTCGCTAAGCTCCTACAATGAGCAGTTCTTC	CASSESSLSSYNEQFF
TRBJ2-1	TRBV11-3	TRBD2	few	TGTGCCAGCAGCGCCACCGGGACTAGCGGGAGTGGTGAGCAGTTCTTC	CASSATGTSGSGEQFF
TRBJ2-7	TRBV6-6	TRBD2	-	TGTGCCAGCAGTCCTCTAGCGGGAGCAGACGAGCAGTACTTC	CASSPLAGADEQYF
TRBJ1-2	TRBV30	-	-	TGTGCCTGGAGTCTCGGCGGCTATGGCTACACCTTC	CAWSLGGYGYTF
TRBJ2-2	TRBV10-3	TRBD1	-	TGTGCCATCAGTTATACAGGGGATTTCACCGGGGAGCTGTTTTTT	CAISYTGDFTGELFF
TRBJ2-3	TRBV29-1	-	-	TGCAGCGTTGACGGGGGCCTCAGCACAGATACGCAGTATTTT	CSVDGGLSTDTQYF
TRBJ1-4	TRBV5-4	TRBD1	-	TGTGCCAGCAGCCCGGACAGGGTAAATGAAAAACTGTTTTTT	CASSPDRVNEKLFF
TRBJ1-2	TRBV12-3/TRBV12-4	TRBD1	-	TGTGCCAGCAGTATAGACAGGGAAAATGGCTACACCTTC	CASSIDRENGYTF
TRBJ2-7	TRBV19	-	-	TGTGCCAGTAGTATAGAGACAGGACCGGGCTACGAGCAGTACTTC	CASSIETGPGYEQYF
TRBJ2-3	TRBV20-1	TRBD2	-	TGCAGTGCTAGTGGAGCGGGAGGCTTCACAGATACGCAGTATTTT	CSASGAGGFTDTQYF
TRBJ2-5	TRBV11-3	-	-	TGTGCCAGCAGCTCCCGAAAAGGGGGAGTGTTAGTGATTGAGACCCAGTACTTC	CASSSRKGGVLVIETQYF
TRBJ2-1	TRBV11-2	-	once	TGTGCCAGCAGCTTAGGGGGGATGAATGGACGTGAGCAGTTCTTC	CASSLGGMNGREQFF
TRBJ2-7	TRBV6-2/TRBV6-3	-	-	TGTGCCAGCAGTCGGAAGGGCTACGAGCAGTACTTC	CASSRKGYEQYF
TRBJ1-5	TRBV4-1	-	-	TGCGCCAGCAGCCCTATTGGTGAGGGCAATCAGCCCCAGCATTTT	CASSPIGEGNQPQHF
TRBJ2-7	TRBV5-3	TRBD1	-	TGTGCCAGAAGAACCGGACAGGGGGATACCTACGAGCAGTACTTC	CARRTGQGDTYEQYF
TRBJ1-5	TRBV2	TRBD1	-	TGTGCCAGCAGTGAAGCGCCCAACAGGGGGTGGGAGCCCCAGCATTTT	CASSEAPNRGWEPQHF
TRBJ1-1	TRBV7-9	-	few	TGTGCCAGCAGGCCGAGAGTCGGCACTGAAGCTTTCTTT	CASRPRVGTEAFF
TRBJ1-6	TRBV7-2	-	-	TGTGCCAGCAGCCTCCGGGCCCCGGAGAATAATTCACCCCTCCACTTT	CASSLRAPENNSPLHF
TRBJ1-4	TRBV5-1	-	-	TGCGCCAGCAGCTGGGGAGCAACTAATGAAAAACTGTTTTTT	CASSWGATNEKLFF
TRBJ1-4	TRBV5-6	TRBD1	-	TGTGCCAGCAGCTCCTATCGGACAGGGAGGCTAGAAAAACTGTTTTTT	CASSSYRTGRLEKLFF
TRBJ1-4	TRBV5-6	-	-	TGTGCCAGCAGCTTGGTGACAGCGACTAATGAAAAACTGTTTTTT	CASSLVTATNEKLFF
TRBJ2-1	TRBV27	-	-	TGTGCCAGCAGTTTTGGTGCGGAGAGGGGAAATGAGCAGTTCTTC	CASSFGAERGNEQFF
TRBJ2-5	TRBV5-4	-	-	TGTGCCAGCAGCGCCGGGACGGACCAAGAGACCCAGTACTTC	CASSAGTDQETQYF
TRBJ2-5	TRBV14	-	-	TGTGCCAGCAGCCAACTAGGGACCCAAGAGACCCAGTACTTC	CASSQLGTQETQYF
TRBJ1-2	TRBV10-3	-	-	TGTGCCATCAGTGAGTCGGCCGACTATGGCTACACCTTC	CAISESADYGYTF
TRBJ1-4	TRBV28	-	-	TGTGCCAGCAGTCTCAAAGGAGCAACTAATGAAAAACTGTTTTTT	CASSLKGATNEKLFF
TRBJ2-7	TRBV7-2	-	few	TGTGCCAGCAGGGGGTCAGGGAGAAACGAGCAGTACTTC	CASRGSGRNEQYF
TRBJ2-7	TRBV30	-	-	TGTGCCTGGGGGAGCGCTTTCTACGAGCAGTACTTC	CAWGSAFYEQYF
TRBJ1-3	TRBV30	-	once	TGTGCCTGGAAATCTGGAGGGAAGTTAATCGGAAACACCATATATTTT	CAWKSGGKLIGNTIYF
TRBJ2-5	TRBV14	-	-	TGTGCCAGCAGCCTATCAGGGGGACTAGGCGAGACCCAGTACTTC	CASSLSGGLGETQYF
TRBJ1-5	TRBV28	-	once	TGTGCCAGCAGTCCGTCTGATCTGCCCCAGCATTTT	CASSPSDLPQHF
TRBJ2-7	TRBV2	TRBD2	-	TGTGCCAGCAAGAAAGGGACTAGCGGGATCTACGAGCAGTACTTC	CASKKGTSGIYEQYF
TRBJ2-1	TRBV12-5	-	-	TGTGCTAGTGGCCCACCACTAGCTCCGAGCTCCTACAATGAGCAGTTCTTC	CASGPPLAPSSYNEQFF
TRBJ2-7	TRBV9	-	-	TGTGCCAGCAGCGTAGTTCATGGAGAACCCTACGAGCAGTACTTC	CASSVVHGEPYEQYF